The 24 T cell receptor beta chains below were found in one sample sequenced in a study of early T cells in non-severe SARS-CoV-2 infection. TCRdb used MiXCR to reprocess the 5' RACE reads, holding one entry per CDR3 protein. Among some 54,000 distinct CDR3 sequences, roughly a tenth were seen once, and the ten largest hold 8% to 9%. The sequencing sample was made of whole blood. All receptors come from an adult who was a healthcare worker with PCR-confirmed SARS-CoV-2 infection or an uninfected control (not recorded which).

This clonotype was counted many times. In DNA form, the CDR3 reads TGTGCCAGCAGCTTAATGAGGCAGGCTGAAGCTTTCTTT. Translated: CASSLMRQAEAFF. J is TRBJ1-1 and V is TRBV7-2, with D uncertain. Germline V CDR1 and CDR2: SGHTA, FQGNSA. Trimming removed 2 bases from V and 6 bases from J, with 10 bases in between. The CDR3 contains 13 residues.

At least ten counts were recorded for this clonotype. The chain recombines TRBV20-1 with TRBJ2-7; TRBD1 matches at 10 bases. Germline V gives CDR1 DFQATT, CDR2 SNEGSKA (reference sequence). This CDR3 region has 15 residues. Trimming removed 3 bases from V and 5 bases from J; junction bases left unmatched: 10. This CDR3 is CSARERTGGSDEQYF. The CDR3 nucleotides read TGCAGTGCTAGGGAAAGGACAGGGGGAAGCGACGAGCAGTACTTC.

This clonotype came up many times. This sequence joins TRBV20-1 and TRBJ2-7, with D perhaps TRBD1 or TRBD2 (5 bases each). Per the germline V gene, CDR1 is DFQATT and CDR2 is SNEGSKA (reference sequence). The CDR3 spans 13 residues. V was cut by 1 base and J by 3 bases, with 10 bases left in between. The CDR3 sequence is CSARAGRFYEQYF. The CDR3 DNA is TGCAGTGCTAGAGCGGGACGGTTCTACGAGCAGTACTTC.

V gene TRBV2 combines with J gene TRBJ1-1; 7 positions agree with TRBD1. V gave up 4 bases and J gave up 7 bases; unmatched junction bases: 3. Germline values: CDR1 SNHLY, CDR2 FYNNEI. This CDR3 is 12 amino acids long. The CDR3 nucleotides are TGTGCCAGCAGTGCCGGGACAGTTGAAGCTTTCTTT. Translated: CASSAGTVEAFF.

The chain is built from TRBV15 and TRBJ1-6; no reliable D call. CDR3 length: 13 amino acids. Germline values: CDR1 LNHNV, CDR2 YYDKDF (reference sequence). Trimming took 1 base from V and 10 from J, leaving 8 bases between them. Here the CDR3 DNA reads TGTGCCACCAGCAGAGGAAATTTATCACCCCTCCACTTT. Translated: CATSRGNLSPLHF. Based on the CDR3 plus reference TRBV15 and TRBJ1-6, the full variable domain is DAMVIQNPRYQVTQFGKPVTLSCSQTLNHNVMYWYQQKSSQAPKLLFHYYDKDFNNEADTPDNFQSRRPNTSFCFLDIRSPGLGDTAMYLCATSRGNLSPLHFGNGTRLTVT.

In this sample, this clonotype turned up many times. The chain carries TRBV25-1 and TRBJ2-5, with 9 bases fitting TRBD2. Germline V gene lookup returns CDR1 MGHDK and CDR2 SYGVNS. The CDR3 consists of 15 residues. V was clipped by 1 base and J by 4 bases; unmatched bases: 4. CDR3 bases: TGTGCCAGCAGTGAATGGGTTAGCGGGAGAGAGACCCAGTACTTC. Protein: CASSEWVSGRETQYF.

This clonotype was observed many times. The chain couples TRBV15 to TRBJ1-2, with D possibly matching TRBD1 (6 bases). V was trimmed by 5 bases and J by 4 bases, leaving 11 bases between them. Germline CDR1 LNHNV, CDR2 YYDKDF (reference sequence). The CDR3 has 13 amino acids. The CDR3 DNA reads TGTGCCACCAGCCCGGGGGCAGCCTATGGCTACACCTTC. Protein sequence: CATSPGAAYGYTF.

For the CDR3, the DNA is TGTGCCAGTCAGGGCTCTGGAAACACCATATATTTT. Protein sequence: CASQGSGNTIYF. This rearrangement joins TRBV6-5 to TRBJ1-3, with D possibly being TRBD1 (5 bases). The CDR3 runs 12 residues. Germline assignment: CDR1 MNHEY and CDR2 SVGAGI. The ends were cut back, 9 bases at V and 0 bases at J, with 6 bases in the middle.

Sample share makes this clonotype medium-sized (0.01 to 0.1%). The CDR3 loop is CASSFSRSSNSPLHF. Here the CDR3 DNA reads TGTGCCAGCAGCTTTTCCCGGAGTAGTAATTCACCCCTCCACTTT. The chain uses TRBV5-5 and TRBJ1-6, with D hard to call. V gave up 2 bases and J gave up 6 bases, with 12 bases separating them. This CDR3 has 15 amino acids. Germline CDR1 and CDR2: SGHKS and YYEKEE (reference sequence).

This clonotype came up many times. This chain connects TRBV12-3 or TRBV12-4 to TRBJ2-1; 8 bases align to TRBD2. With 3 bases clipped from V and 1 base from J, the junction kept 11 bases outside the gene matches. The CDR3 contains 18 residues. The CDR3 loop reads CASSLIVSGMKSYNEQFF. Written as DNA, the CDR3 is TGTGCCAGCAGTTTGATCGTTAGCGGGATGAAGTCCTACAATGAGCAGTTCTTC.

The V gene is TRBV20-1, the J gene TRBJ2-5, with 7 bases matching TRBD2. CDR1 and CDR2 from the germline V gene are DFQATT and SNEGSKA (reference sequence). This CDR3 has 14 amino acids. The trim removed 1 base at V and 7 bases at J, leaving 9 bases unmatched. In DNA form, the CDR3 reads TGCAGTGCTAGAGGACTAGCAGGTTCGGGGACCCAGTACTTC. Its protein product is CSARGLAGSGTQYF.

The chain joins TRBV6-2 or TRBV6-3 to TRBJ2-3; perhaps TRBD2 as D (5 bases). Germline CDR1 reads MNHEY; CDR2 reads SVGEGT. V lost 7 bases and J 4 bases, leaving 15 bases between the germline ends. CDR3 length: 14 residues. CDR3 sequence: CASTQQKEADTQYF. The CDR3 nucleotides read TGTGCCAGCACCCAACAAAAGGAGGCAGATACGCAGTATTTT.

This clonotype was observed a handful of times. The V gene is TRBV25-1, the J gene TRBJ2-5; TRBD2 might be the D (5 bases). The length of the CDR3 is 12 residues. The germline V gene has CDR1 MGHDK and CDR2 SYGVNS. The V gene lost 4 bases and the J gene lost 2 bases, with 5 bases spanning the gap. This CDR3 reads CASSAGQETQYF. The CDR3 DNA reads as TGTGCCAGCAGTGCGGGACAAGAGACCCAGTACTTC.

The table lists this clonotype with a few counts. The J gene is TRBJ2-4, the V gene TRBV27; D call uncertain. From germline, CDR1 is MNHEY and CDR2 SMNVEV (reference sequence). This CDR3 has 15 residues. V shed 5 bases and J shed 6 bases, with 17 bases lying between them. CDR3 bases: TGTGCCAGCAGTCCCGACTGGACGCGCCTAAACATTCAGTACTTC. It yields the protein CASSPDWTRLNIQYF.

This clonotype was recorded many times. For the CDR3, the DNA is TGTGCCAGCAGCCAAGACGCCTTTAATTCACCCCTCCACTTT. Amino acid sequence: CASSQDAFNSPLHF. The rearrangement uses TRBV4-2 and TRBJ1-6, with D uncertain. Trimming removed 0 bases at V and 6 bases at J, with 6 bases between. CDR1 and CDR2 from the germline V gene are LGHNA and YNFKEQ. This CDR3 is built from 14 residues.

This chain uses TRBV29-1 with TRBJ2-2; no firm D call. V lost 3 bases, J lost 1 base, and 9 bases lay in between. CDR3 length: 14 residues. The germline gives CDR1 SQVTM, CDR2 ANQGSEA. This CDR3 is CSVDSRGNTGELFF. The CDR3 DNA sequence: TGCAGCGTTGATAGTCGAGGGAACACCGGGGAGCTGTTTTTT.

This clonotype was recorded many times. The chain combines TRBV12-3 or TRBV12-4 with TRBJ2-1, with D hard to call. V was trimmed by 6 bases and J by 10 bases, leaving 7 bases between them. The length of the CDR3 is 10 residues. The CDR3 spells CASSEGEQFF. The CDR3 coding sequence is TGTGCCAGCAGCGAAGGGGAGCAGTTCTTC.

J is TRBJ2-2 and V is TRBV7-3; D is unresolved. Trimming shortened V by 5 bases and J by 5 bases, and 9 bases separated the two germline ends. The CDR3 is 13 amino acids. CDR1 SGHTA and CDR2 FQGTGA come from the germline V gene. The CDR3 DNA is TGTGCCAGCAGCCCTACCCCAACCGGGGAGCTGTTTTTT. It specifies CASSPTPTGELFF.

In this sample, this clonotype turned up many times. The CDR3 DNA sequence: TGTGCCAGCAGTGGACCTACAGGGTCTGAAGCTTTCTTT. Amino acid sequence: CASSGPTGSEAFF. The J gene is TRBJ1-1, the V gene TRBV6-5, with TRBD1 as a possible D gene (6 bases). Germline V gene sequence: CDR1 MNHEY, CDR2 SVGAGI. V lost 5 bases, J lost 6 bases, and 13 bases lay in between. The CDR3 loop spans 13 amino acids.

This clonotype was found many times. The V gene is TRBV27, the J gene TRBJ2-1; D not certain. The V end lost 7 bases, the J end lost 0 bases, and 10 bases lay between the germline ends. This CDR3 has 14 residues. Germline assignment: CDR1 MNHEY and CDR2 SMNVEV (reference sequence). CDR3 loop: CASTPGGSYNEQFF. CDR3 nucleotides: TGTGCCAGCACCCCGGGCGGCTCCTACAATGAGCAGTTCTTC.

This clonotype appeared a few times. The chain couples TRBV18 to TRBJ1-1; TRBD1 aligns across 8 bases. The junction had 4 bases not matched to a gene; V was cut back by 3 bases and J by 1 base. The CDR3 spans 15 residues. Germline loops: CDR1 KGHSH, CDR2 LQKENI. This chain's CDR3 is CASSPIGTGNTEAFF. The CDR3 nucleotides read TGTGCCAGCTCACCCATCGGGACAGGGAACACTGAAGCTTTCTTT.

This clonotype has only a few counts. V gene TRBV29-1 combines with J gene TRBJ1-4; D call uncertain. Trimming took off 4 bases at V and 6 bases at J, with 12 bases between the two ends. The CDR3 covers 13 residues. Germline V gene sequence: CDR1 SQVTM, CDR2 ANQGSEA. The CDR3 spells CSVAEGGDEKLFF. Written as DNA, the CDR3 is TGCAGCGTTGCGGAGGGCGGGGATGAAAAACTGTTTTTT. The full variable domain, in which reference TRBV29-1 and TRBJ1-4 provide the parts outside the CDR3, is SAVISQKPSRDICQRGTSLTIQCQVDSQVTMMFWYRQQPGQSLTLIATANQGSEATYESGFVIDKFPISRPNLTFSTLTVSNMSPEDSSIYLCSVAEGGDEKLFFGSGTQLSVL.

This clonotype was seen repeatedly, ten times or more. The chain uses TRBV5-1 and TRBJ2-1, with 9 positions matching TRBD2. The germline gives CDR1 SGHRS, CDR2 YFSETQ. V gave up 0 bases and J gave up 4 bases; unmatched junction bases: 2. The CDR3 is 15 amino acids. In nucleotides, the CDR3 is TGCGCCAGCAGCTTGGGACTAGCGGATTACAATGAGCAGTTCTTC. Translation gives CASSLGLADYNEQFF.

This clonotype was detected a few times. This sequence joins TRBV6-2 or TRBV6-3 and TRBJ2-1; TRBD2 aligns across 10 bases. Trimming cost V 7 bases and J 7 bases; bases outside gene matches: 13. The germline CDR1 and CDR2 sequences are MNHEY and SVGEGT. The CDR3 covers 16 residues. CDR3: CASTMNRAGGPNEQFF. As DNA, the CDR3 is TGTGCCAGCACCATGAACAGAGCGGGAGGGCCGAATGAGCAGTTCTTC.